The clone carrying this T cell receptor (beta chain) showed up just a few times. Its antigen is unidentified. The entry originates in a study of blood T cells in healthy people across ages. Notes on the study in general: Greater diversity and more naive CD4+ cells were seen in long-lived donors than in aged donors. Nothing was known about donor CMV status, and this possibly confounded expanded clonotype changes. TCR beta diversity per million T cells fell roughly linearly with age.

In germline, CDR1 is MGHDK, CDR2 SYGVNS. The CDR3 is made up of 15 amino acids. Trimming pared 4 bases from V and 8 bases from J, leaving 17 bases between. Primed by a sample-barcoded 5' primer and a J-beta primer mix, a second PCR proceeded for 7 to 11 cycles. Each CDR3 protein gets one entry after TCRdb re-called the 5' RACE reads with MiXCR. The sample holds 1.8 million or so distinct CDR3 sequences, around 40% seen once. For every donor, a draw yielded ten milliliters of peripheral blood. The V gene is TRBV25-1, the J gene TRBJ1-4, with D possibly being TRBD1 (5 bases). The sequencing input was blood. This TCR was recovered from a human donor in good health. The CDR3 spells CASSGQEPKGEKLFF. The CDR3 DNA is TGTGCCAGCAGTGGGCAGGAGCCCAAGGGGGAAAAACTGTTTTTT. Supplemented by reference TRBV25-1 and TRBJ1-4, the full variable domain reads EADIYQTPRYLVIGTGKKITLECSQTMGHDKMYWYQQDPGMELHLIHYSYGVNSTEKGDLSSESTVSRIRTEHFPLTLESARPSHTSQYLCASSGQEPKGEKLFFGSGTQLSVL.